This record concerns one T cell receptor (beta chain) sequence. Its antigen is currently unknown. This sample stems from a study of cytomegalovirus exposure and HLA in healthy donors. General study results and limits: When presence/absence was analysed, sequencing depth was taken to be roughly uniform across donors. In a later analysis, at a false discovery rate of 0.05, about 16,000 TCR beta sequences matched HLA alleles. Researchers reported in a later analysis that a missense DCLRE1C variant was tied to TCR beta V- and J-gene trimming.

In the PCR, 60 Vbeta and 13 Jbeta primers were used. Libraries were prepared by immunoSEQ multiplex PCR; TCRdb keeps only in-frame clonotypes and omits some of them. The sample lists some 100,000 clones, roughly 71% seen once, with over 9.5% in the top ten. CDR3 length equals 16 residues. Looked up from germline, CDR1 is SGHRS and CDR2 is YFSETQ. With 6 bases clipped from V and 3 bases from J, the junction kept 11 bases outside the gene matches. What was sequenced was PBMCs. V gene TRBV5-1 combines with J gene TRBJ2-3; TRBD1 agrees at 9 bases. This sequence originates from a man between 45 and 60 years old in good health and CMV-seronegative. CDR3 bases: TGCGCCAGCAACCCCGGACGGGACAGGGTAACAGATACGCAGTATTTT. Protein sequence: CASNPGRDRVTDTQYF.